This TCR beta chain originates from a study of blood T cell repertoires in COVID-19. Study-wide background: Samples came from the United States, Italy and Spain, spanning acute and convalescent COVID-19.

This CDR3 contains 16 residues. In germline, CDR1 is MNHEY, CDR2 SMNVEV (reference sequence). V lost 0 bases, J lost 4 bases, and 13 bases lay in between. Authors' data handling: Counts of nucleated cells, estimated from reference gene primer amplification, were obtained. Sequenced by immunoSEQ multiplex PCR; TCRdb stores in-frame clones only, minus some. V, J and clone size reflect that table, while D and trimming were determined from the DNA. The table includes 150,000 to 200,000 clones, roughly 93% detected once. In Seattle, patients joined the study during active infection and were tracked longitudinally.

This rearrangement joins TRBV27 to TRBJ1-5; D possibly corresponds to TRBD1 (6 bases). Sample: peripheral blood. This clonotype was sampled from a woman in her fifties or sixties with COVID-19, enrolled during active disease. CDR3: CASSLSTGGSNQPQHF. DNA for the CDR3: TGTGCCAGCAGTTTATCCACTGGGGGCTCTAATCAGCCCCAGCATTTT.